The 5 T cell receptor beta chains below were found in one sample sequenced in a study of blood T cell repertoires in COVID-19. Here immunoSEQ multiplex PCR was the method, and the copy in TCRdb shows in-frame clones only, minus some. The repertoire holds about 85,000 clones, with almost 90% as singletons. The sequencing sample was made of peripheral blood. These receptors were taken from a woman aged 80 or over with active or convalescent COVID-19.

The gene calls are TRBV5-1 and TRBJ2-3; 11 nucleotides line up with TRBD2. After removal of 7 bases from V and 2 bases from J, the junction contained 9 bases not matched to a gene. Per the germline V gene, CDR1 is SGHRS and CDR2 is YFSETQ. CDR3 size: 16 residues. For the CDR3, the DNA is TGCGCCAGCGCCCAGGGACTAGCGGCCCACACAGATACGCAGTATTTT. It encodes CASAQGLAAHTDTQYF.

V gene TRBV21-1 combines with J gene TRBJ2-5; the DNA was not compared with TRBD1, the D call given in the table. TRBV21-1 is labeled a pseudogene. The CDR3 extends over 17 amino acids. The CDR3 nucleotides read TGTGCCAGCTGGGGGTCAGGGGGAGTGGGGAGCCAAGAGACCCAGTACTTC. Residues: CASWGSGGVGSQETQYF.

The chain couples TRBV27 to TRBJ1-1; possible D gene TRBD1, 5 bases. This CDR3 region has 17 residues. Between the trimmed V and J ends, which lost 3 bases and 1 base, there was a span of 18 bases. Germline lookup yields CDR1 MNHEY and CDR2 SMNVEV (reference sequence). CDR3: CASSFLGGRGSNTEAFF. As DNA, the CDR3 is TGTGCCAGCAGTTTCTTGGGGGGTCGAGGCTCGAACACTGAAGCTTTCTTT.

The chain employs TRBV27 and TRBJ2-2; a possible D gene is TRBD2 (6 bases). Germline-derived CDR1 and CDR2 are MNHEY and SMNVEV (reference sequence). Trimming stripped 0 bases from V and 5 bases from J, with 13 bases between. This CDR3 has 16 amino acids. CDR3 in DNA: TGTGCCAGCAGTTTATCGGGGTGGGGGAGGACCGGGGAGCTGTTTTTT. This gives the protein CASSLSGWGRTGELFF.

The chain couples TRBV28 to TRBJ2-3, with 12 positions matching TRBD2. The J segment lost 0 bases and the V segment lost 3 bases, leaving 10 bases of the junction unmatched. Looked up from germline, CDR1 is MDHEN and CDR2 is SYDVKM. CDR3 length equals 19 residues. Written as DNA, the CDR3 is TGTGCCAGCAGTTTTTTGCTAGCGGGAGGGATGGAAAGCACAGATACGCAGTATTTT. The encoded protein is CASSFLLAGGMESTDTQYF. Variable domain in full (rest from reference TRBV28 and TRBJ2-3): DVKVTQSSRYLVKRTGEKVFLECVQDMDHENMFWYRQDPGLGLRLIYFSYDVKMKEKGDIPEGYSVSREKKERFSLILESASTNQTSMYLCASSFLLAGGMESTDTQYFGPGTRLTVL.